This T cell receptor (beta chain) was identified during a study of T-cell memory formation after mild COVID-19. This clonotype was counted between two and nine times. The V and J ends lost 5 bases and 9 bases, in that order; junction bases with no gene match: 6. The CDR3 is 14 residues long. MiXCR, applied by TCRdb to the 5' RACE reads, yields one record per CDR3 protein. The table shows roughly 300,000 distinct CDR3 sequences, with over 7% occurring only once. Source material: PBMCs or a T cell subset sorted from them (not recorded which). The sequence was obtained from a man aged 18 to 30 who had mild COVID-19 (a few samples of this study predate the infection). Cell type and time point are not known. This sequence joins TRBV12-3 or TRBV12-4 and TRBJ2-1; 11 bases align to TRBD2. The CDR3 region has the DNA TGTGCCAGCAGTAATAGCGGGGGGGCAGGTGAGCAGTTCTTC. Translated, it gives CASSNSGGAGEQFF.